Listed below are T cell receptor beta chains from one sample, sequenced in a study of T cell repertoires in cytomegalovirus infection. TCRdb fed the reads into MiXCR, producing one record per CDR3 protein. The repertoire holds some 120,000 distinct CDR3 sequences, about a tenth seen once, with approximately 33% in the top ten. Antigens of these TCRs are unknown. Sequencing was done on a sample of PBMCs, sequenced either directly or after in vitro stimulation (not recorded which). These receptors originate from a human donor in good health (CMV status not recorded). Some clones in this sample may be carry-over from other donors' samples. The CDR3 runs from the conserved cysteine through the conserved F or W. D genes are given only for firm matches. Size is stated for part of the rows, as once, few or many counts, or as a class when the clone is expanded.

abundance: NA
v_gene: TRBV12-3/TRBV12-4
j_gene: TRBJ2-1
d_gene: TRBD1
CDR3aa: CASSIRGNYNEQFF
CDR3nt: TGTGCCAGCAGCATCAGGGGGAATTACAATGAGCAGTTCTTC

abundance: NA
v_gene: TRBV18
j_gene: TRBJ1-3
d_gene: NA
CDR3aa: CASSPLRISFGNTIYF
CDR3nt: TGTGCCAGCTCACCACTACGAATCAGCTTTGGAAACACCATATATTTT

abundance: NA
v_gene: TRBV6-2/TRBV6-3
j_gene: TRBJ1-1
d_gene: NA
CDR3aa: CASSYLAVNTEAFF
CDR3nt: TGTGCCAGCAGTTATCTGGCAGTGAACACTGAAGCTTTCTTT

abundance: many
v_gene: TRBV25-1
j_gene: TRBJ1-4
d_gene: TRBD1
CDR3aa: CASSENTGGSEKLFF
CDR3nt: TGTGCCAGCAGTGAGAATACAGGGGGCAGTGAAAAACTGTTTTTT

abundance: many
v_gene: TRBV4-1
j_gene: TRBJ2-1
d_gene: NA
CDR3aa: CASSQDPELRLGAYNEQFF
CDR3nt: TGCGCCAGCAGCCAAGATCCGGAGCTTAGACTAGGGGCCTACAATGAGCAGTTCTTC

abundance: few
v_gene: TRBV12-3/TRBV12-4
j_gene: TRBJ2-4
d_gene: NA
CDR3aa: CASSRLGRGGIQYF
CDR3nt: TGTGCCAGCAGTCGACTAGGTCGAGGGGGCATTCAGTACTTC

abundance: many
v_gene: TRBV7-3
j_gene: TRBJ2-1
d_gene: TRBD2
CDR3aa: CASSLTARAGGRNEQFF
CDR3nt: TGTGCCAGCAGCTTAACAGCTCGAGCGGGAGGTAGGAATGAGCAGTTCTTC

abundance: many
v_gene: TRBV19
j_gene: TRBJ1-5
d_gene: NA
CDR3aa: CASNWGGISNQPQHF
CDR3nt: TGTGCCAGTAACTGGGGAGGGATCAGCAATCAGCCCCAGCATTTT

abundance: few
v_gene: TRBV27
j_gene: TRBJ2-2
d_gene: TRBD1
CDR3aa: CASRVGDRGTGELFF
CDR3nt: TGTGCCAGCAGGGTGGGGGACAGGGGCACCGGGGAGCTGTTTTTT

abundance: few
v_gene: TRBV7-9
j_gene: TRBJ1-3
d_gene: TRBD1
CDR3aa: CASSDTGVGNTIYF
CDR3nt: TGTGCCAGCAGCGACACAGGGGTTGGAAACACCATATATTTT

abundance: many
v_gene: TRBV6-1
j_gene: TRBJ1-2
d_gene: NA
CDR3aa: CASRGDPGDGYTF
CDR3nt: TGTGCCAGCAGGGGGGACCCTGGTGATGGCTACACCTTC

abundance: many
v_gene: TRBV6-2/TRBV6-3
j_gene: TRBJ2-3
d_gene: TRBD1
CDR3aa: CASSYSPDRSTDTQYF
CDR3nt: TGTGCCAGCAGTTACTCTCCGGACAGGTCCACAGATACGCAGTATTTT

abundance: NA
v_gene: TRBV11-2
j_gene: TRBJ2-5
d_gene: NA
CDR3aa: CVSSPDSQETQYF
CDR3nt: TGTGTCAGCAGCCCCGACTCTCAAGAGACCCAGTACTTC

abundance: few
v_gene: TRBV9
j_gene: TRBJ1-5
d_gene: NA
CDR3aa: CASSVANGPQHF
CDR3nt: TGTGCCAGCAGCGTAGCAAACGGGCCCCAGCATTTT

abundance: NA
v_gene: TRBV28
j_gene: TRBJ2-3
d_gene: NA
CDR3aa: CASSPRRSVGDTQYF
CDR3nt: TGTGCCAGCAGTCCGCGTCGGTCCGTCGGGGATACGCAGTATTTT

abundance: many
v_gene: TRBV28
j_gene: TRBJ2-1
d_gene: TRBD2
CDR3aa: CASSLRTSGILKFF
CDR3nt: TGTGCCAGCAGTCTCAGGACTAGCGGGATATTGAAGTTCTTC

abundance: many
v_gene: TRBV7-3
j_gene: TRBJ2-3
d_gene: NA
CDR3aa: CASSLWGGTDTQYF
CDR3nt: TGTGCCAGCAGCTTATGGGGCGGCACAGATACGCAGTATTTT

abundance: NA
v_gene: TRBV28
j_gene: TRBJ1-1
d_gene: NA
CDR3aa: CASIAGTQNTEAFF
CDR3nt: TGTGCCAGCATTGCCGGGACACAAAACACTGAAGCTTTCTTT

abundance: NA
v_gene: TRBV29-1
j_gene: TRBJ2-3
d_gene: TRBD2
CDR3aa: CSARSVIGLAASTDTQYF
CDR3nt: TGCAGCGCCCGATCCGTAATAGGACTAGCGGCCAGCACAGATACGCAGTATTTT

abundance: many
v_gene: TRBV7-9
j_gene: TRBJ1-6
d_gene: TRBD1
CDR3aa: CASRALGQGAPTLHF
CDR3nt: TGTGCCAGCAGGGCGTTGGGACAGGGTGCCCCCACCCTCCACTTT

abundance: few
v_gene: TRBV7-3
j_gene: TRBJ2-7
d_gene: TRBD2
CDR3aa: CASSTAGGAINEQYF
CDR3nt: TGTGCCAGCAGCACGGCGGGGGGGGCCATTAACGAGCAGTACTTC

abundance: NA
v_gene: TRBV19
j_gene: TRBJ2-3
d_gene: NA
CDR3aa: CASSPYTQRGTDTQYF
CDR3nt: TGTGCCAGTAGTCCTTATACCCAGAGGGGCACAGATACGCAGTATTTT

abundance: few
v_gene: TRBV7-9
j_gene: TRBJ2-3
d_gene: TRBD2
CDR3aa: CASSLVLWTSPDTQYF
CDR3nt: TGTGCCAGCAGCTTAGTATTGTGGACTAGCCCAGATACGCAGTATTTT

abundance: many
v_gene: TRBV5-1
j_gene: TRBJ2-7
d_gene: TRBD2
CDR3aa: CASSLGILAGDEQYF
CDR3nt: TGCGCCAGCAGCTTGGGCATACTAGCGGGAGACGAGCAGTACTTC

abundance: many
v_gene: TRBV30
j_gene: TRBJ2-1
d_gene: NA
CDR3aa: CARGAGTSSYNEQFF
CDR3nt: TGTGCCCGGGGGGCTGGGACAAGCTCCTACAATGAGCAGTTCTTC

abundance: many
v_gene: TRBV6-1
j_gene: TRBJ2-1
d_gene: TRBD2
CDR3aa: CASSEVAGEYNEQFF
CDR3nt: TGTGCCAGCAGTGAAGTAGCGGGGGAATACAATGAGCAGTTCTTC

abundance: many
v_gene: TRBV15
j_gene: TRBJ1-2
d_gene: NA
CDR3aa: CATQEVGSDGYTF
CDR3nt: TGTGCCACTCAGGAAGTGGGATCAGATGGCTACACCTTC

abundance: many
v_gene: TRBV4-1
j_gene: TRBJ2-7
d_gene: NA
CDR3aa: CASRPVDRREQYF
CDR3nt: TGCGCCAGCAGACCAGTTGATCGGCGCGAGCAGTACTTC

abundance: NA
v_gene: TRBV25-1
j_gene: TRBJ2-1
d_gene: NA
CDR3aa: CASSDPQGPSEQFF
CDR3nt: TGTGCCAGCAGTGACCCACAGGGTCCCAGTGAGCAGTTCTTC

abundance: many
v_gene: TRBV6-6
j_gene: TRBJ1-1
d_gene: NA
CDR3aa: CASSYPGNTEAFF
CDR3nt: TGTGCCAGCAGTTACCCAGGGAACACTGAAGCTTTCTTT

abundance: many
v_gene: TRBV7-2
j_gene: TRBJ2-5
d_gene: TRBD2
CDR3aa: CASSLAGTSGQETQYF
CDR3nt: TGTGCCAGCAGCTTAGCCGGGACTAGCGGACAAGAGACCCAGTACTTC

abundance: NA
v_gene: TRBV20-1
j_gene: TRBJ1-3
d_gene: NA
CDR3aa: CSARKVTADSGNTIYF
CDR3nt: TGCAGTGCTAGAAAGGTGACAGCGGACTCTGGAAACACCATATATTTT

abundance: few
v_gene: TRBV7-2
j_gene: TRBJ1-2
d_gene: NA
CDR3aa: CASSVRDRGYSTF
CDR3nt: TGTGCCAGCAGCGTTCGGGACCGAGGTTATTCTACCTTC

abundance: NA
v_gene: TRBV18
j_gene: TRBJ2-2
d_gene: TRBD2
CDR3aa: CASSPRLAGGPGTGELFF
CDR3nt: TGTGCCAGCTCACCACGACTAGCGGGAGGGCCCGGCACCGGGGAGCTGTTTTTT

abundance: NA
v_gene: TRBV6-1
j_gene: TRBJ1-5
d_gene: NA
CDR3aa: CASRNQEYSNQPQHF
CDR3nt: TGTGCCAGCAGAAATCAGGAGTATAGCAATCAGCCCCAGCATTTT

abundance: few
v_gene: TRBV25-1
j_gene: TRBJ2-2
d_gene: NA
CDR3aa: CASLGRVSTGELFF
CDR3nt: TGTGCCAGCCTCGGGCGGGTTTCCACCGGGGAGCTGTTTTTT

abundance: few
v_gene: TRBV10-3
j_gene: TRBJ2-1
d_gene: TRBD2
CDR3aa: CAISEGTSGSSYNEQFF
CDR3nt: TGTGCCATCAGTGAGGGGACTAGCGGTTCCTCCTACAATGAGCAGTTCTTC

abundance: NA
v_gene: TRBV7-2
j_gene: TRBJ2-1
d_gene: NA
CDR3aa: CASSLSAGPYNEQFF
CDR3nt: TGTGCCAGCAGCTTATCCGCGGGGCCCTACAATGAGCAGTTCTTC

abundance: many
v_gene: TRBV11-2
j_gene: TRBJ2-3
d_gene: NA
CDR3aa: CASSLTQLGGTQYF
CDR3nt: TGTGCCAGCAGCTTAACCCAGTTAGGGGGTACGCAGTATTTT

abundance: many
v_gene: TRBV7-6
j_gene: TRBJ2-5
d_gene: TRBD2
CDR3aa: CASSLGAGGPSETQYF
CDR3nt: TGTGCCAGCAGCTTAGGGGCGGGAGGGCCCTCGGAGACCCAGTACTTC

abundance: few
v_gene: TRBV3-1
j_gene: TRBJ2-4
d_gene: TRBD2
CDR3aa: CASSQEASGSAKNIQYF
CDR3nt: TGTGCCAGCAGCCAAGAAGCTAGCGGGAGTGCCAAAAACATTCAGTACTTC

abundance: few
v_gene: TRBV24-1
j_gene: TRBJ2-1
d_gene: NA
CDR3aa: CATSDPGHTNEQFF
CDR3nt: TGTGCCACCAGTGATCCGGGACATACCAATGAGCAGTTCTTC